This T cell receptor (beta chain) was sequenced in a study of blood T cell repertoires in COVID-19 (dated by TCRdb to 2018 to 2020). Some background on the complete study: Collaborator samples came from the United States, Italy and Spain and covered acute and convalescent phases of COVID-19. The prospective study material was composed of cDNA or gDNA derived from T cells, B-cell-depleted T cells, or PBMCs. The dataset comprised deeply sampled blood TCRbeta repertoires from subjects exposed to, actively infected with, or recovered from COVID-19. The repertoires were released in a freely available public database intended as a resource for research on the immune response to SARS-CoV-2. The samples were drawn from the first 160 participants of the ongoing ImmuneRACE study and from 1,254 subjects provided by 6 global collaborators. A de-identified subject ID, COVID-19 status, age in years and sex were almost always included in the sample metadata. Where available, HLA class I and class II types were taken from metadata supplied by the sample provider and were not determined by assay-based typing. The investigation overall reported the following: How much clinical and demographic metadata was included differed by source and by participant, and the metadata was provided uncurated.

This clone was picked up one time. Its cognate antigen has yet to be identified. No base quality information exists; no much larger clone differs at one position. TCRbeta CDR3 regions were amplified from genomic DNA using the immunoSEQ Assay, a bias-controlled multiplex PCR. As for how the authors treated the data: Nucleated cell counts per sample were estimated from amplification of reference gene primers within the assay. Sequence reads were collapsed and filtered to measure the absolute abundance of every unique TCRbeta CDR3 rearrangement. Productive Simpson clonality was computed per sample as the square root of Simpson's diversity index over productive rearrangements. TCRdb limited this immuneACCESS table to in-frame rearrangements with V and J called. A share of clones is missing; checked studies link under half to unresolved V genes, and the rest is unexplained. V, J and clone size are those of that table, while D and trimming were read from the DNA. For this sample there are just under 70,000 clones; 86% appear just once. Of the sample, over 7.5% falls within the top ten clones.

The collaborating institutions used their own protocols to collect whole blood in K2EDTA tubes. For TCRbeta analysis, collaborators shipped samples as frozen whole blood, isolated PBMCs, or DNA extracted from either of those sample types. The CDR3 numbers 15 residues from cysteine through phenylalanine. The CDR3 DNA has 45 bases and is translated from base 1. V has 5 bases trimmed and J has 0 bases trimmed; junction bases matching no gene number 4. From the germline V gene (reference sequence), CDR1 is SEHNR and CDR2 is FQNEAQ. The receptor was derived from a man between 25 and 39 years old with acute or convalescent COVID-19. Sequenced: peripheral blood. This chain is built from TRBV7-9 and TRBJ2-1, with 7 bases in between that match TRBD2. The CDR3 here reads CASSPPGGSYNEQFF. DNA sequence: TGTGCCAGCAGCCCGCCGGGGGGCTCCTACAATGAGCAGTTCTTC. Extended through the reference TRBV7-9 and TRBJ2-1 proteins, this CDR3 yields the full variable domain: DTGVSQNPRHKITKRGQNVTFRCDPISEHNRLYWYRQTLGQGPEFLTYFQNEAQLEKSRLLSDRFSAERPKGSFSTLEIQRTEQGDSAMYLCASSPPGGSYNEQFFGPGTRLTVL.